This section outlines one T cell receptor (beta chain) sequence together with its context. Its cognate antigen is unknown. The V and J ends lost 4 bases and 6 bases respectively, with 10 bases between them. Germline CDR1 reads LGHNA; CDR2 reads YSLEER. The CDR3 has 13 residues. From PBMCs, CD4+ and CD8+ T cells were sorted. This sample is part of a study of CD8+ T cells in alopecia areata. Investigators isolated RNA and reverse transcribed it into cDNA to act as the sequencing template. The repertoire was sequenced with immunoSEQ multiplex PCR; TCRdb's copy has only in-frame clones and lacks some. Of 50,000 to 70,000 clones listed, 44% are singletons. General observations from the study: More clonal than normal scalp was lesional scalp, particularly alopecia totalis/universalis.

This receptor was identified in a human donor with alopecia areata. The sample consisted of NKG2D-low CD8+ T cells sorted from blood. This chain joins TRBV4-3 and TRBJ2-1, with D perhaps matching TRBD2 (5 bases). The CDR3 nucleotides read TGCGCCAGCAGCCCCGGGGAAATCAATGAGCAGTTCTTC. Amino acids: CASSPGEINEQFF.